This TCR beta chain appears in the sequencing data of a study of cytomegalovirus exposure and HLA in healthy donors. Trimming took off 3 bases at V and 4 bases at J, with 15 bases between the two ends. Germline assignment: CDR1 LNHDA and CDR2 SQIVND (reference sequence). This CDR3 spans 15 amino acids. The table came from immunoSEQ multiplex PCR; TCRdb's copy has only in-frame clones and leaves some out. The sample has more than 55,000 clones, around 92% seen once; the top ten hold 1% to 1.5%. The sample consisted of PBMCs. The receptor was derived from a woman aged 18-30 years in good health and CMV-seronegative. The chain employs TRBV19 and TRBJ1-2; TRBD1 is a possible D gene (6 bases). CDR3: CASSMALQGLYGYTF. The CDR3 DNA reads as TGTGCCAGTAGTATGGCATTACAGGGTCTCTATGGCTACACCTTC. Full variable domain (missing parts from reference TRBV19 and TRBJ1-2): DGGITQSPKYLFRKEGQNVTLSCEQNLNHDAMYWYRQDPGQGLRLIYYSQIVNDFQKGDIAEGYSVSREKKESFPLTVTSAQKNPTAFYLCASSMALQGLYGYTFGSGTRLTVV.